This entry lists 20 T cell receptor beta chains sequenced from one sample in a study of prognosis after radiotherapy for stage I lung cancer (dated by TCRdb to the early 2020s). Data came from an Illumina HiSeq 3000. The TCR beta CDR3 region was amplified from genomic DNA by two rounds of multiplex PCR. The first PCR round used primers specific to each TRBV and TRBJ gene, with sequences filed in Chinese patent CN105087789A. Using fastp at Q25 and MiXCR, TCRdb reprocessed the public reads and kept productive beta chains. Rows matching on CDR3 protein sequence are summarized as one entry with the most common DNA and genes. The sample includes around 30,000 distinct CDR3 sequences, with around 30% observed a single time. The ten most abundant clones make up around 10% of the sample. Sample: PBMCs, taken before or after stereotactic body radiation therapy (not recorded which). These receptors were obtained from a donor aged 50 or older with non-small cell lung cancer.

In this sample, this clonotype turned up many times. The chain couples TRBV7-9 to TRBJ2-1; 10 bases align to TRBD1. V dropped 5 bases and J dropped 4; count of bases not matched to a gene: 5. CDR1 is SEHNR and CDR2 is FQNEAQ in the germline V gene (reference sequence). The CDR3 loop spans 15 amino acids. The CDR3 DNA is TGTGCCAGCAGCCCGCCGGGACAGGGGTACAATGAGCAGTTCTTC. Protein: CASSPPGQGYNEQFF.

This clonotype came up many times. This chain links TRBV6-1 with TRBJ2-5; D may correspond to TRBD1 or TRBD2 (5 bases each). This CDR3 is 16 amino acids long. Germline CDR1 MNHNS, CDR2 SASEGT. Deletions cut 5 bases from V and 0 bases from J, with 16 bases between. The CDR3 spells CASSLGTNLYQETQYF. CDR3 sequence (DNA): TGTGCCAGCAGTCTCGGGACCAACTTGTACCAAGAGACCCAGTACTTC.

This chain uses TRBV5-1 with TRBJ2-4, with 9 bases that match TRBD1. From germline, CDR1 is SGHRS and CDR2 YFSETQ. This CDR3 comprises 19 residues. J lost 7 bases, V lost 5 bases, and 22 bases had no gene match. The CDR3 loop reads CASRFFGGTGNLDNNIQYF. The DNA for the CDR3 is TGCGCCAGCAGGTTTTTTGGCGGGACAGGGAACCTAGACAACAACATTCAGTACTTC.

In this sample, this clonotype turned up many times. The CDR3 here is CASSFRDGAYEQYF. For the CDR3, the DNA is TGTGCCAGCAGCTTCAGGGACGGTGCCTACGAGCAGTACTTC. The rearrangement links TRBV11-2 to TRBJ2-7; possibly TRBD1 or TRBD2 for D (5 bases each). Germline lookup yields CDR1 SGHAT and CDR2 FQNNGV. V was clipped by 3 bases and J by 2 bases, with 11 bases between them. The CDR3 runs 14 residues.

This clonotype has ten or more counts. The chain combines TRBV28 with TRBJ1-2; D ambiguous. CDR3 size: 13 residues. Germline CDR1 and CDR2: MDHEN and SYDVKM. V was shortened by 6 bases and J by 4 bases, with 12 bases between the two germline ends. Here the CDR3 reads CASRTGVVYGYTF. DNA for the CDR3: TGTGCCAGCAGAACCGGGGTAGTCTATGGCTACACCTTC.

This clonotype was observed once. A read error is likely here: a far larger clone is one base away. The chain couples TRBV6-1 to TRBJ2-2; 7 nucleotides align to TRBD2. V lost 4 bases to trimming and J lost 5 bases; unmatched junction nucleotides: 10. The CDR3 spans 16 residues. From germline, CDR1 is MNHNS and CDR2 SASEGT. CDR3 DNA: TGTGCCAGCAGTGGGAACCCGGGACTACGAACCGGGGAGCTGTTTTTT. It translates to CASSGNPGLRTGELFF.

Note on this clonotype: The conserved final phenylalanine or tryptophan is absent from the CDR3, which likely points to a read error. The chain links TRBV7-6 to TRBJ2-1; 8 nucleotides line up with TRBD1. J lost 6 bases, V lost 0 bases, and 7 bases had no gene match. CDR1 is SGHVS, CDR2 FNYEAQ, per germline. There are 16 residues in the CDR3. In DNA, the CDR3 is TGTGCCAGCAGCTTAGCGCTAACAGGGGGAGGCAATGAGCAGTTCCTC. The encoded protein is CASSLALTGGGNEQFL.

This rearrangement joins TRBV20-1 to TRBJ1-5, with D perhaps TRBD1 (5 bases). Germline assignment: CDR1 DFQATT and CDR2 SNEGSKA (reference sequence). Trimming left V 8 bases short and J 0 bases short, with 11 bases between. The CDR3 is 13 amino acids. As DNA, the CDR3 is TGCAGTCCCGGGGGTCGTAGCAATCAGCCCCAGCATTTT. Amino acids: CSPGGRSNQPQHF.

This clonotype was counted many times. The rearrangement links TRBV9 to TRBJ1-4, with 11 bases identical to TRBD1. The CDR3 has 15 amino acids. Trimming took 3 bases from V and 10 from J; bases not matched to a gene: 8. The germline V gene encodes CDR1 SGDLS and CDR2 YYNGEE. The CDR3 nucleotides read TGTGCCAGCAGCGCTACCGGGACAGGGGGGAGAAAACTGTTTTTT. Encoded protein: CASSATGTGGRKLFF.

This clonotype occurred a few times. A much larger clone is a single base away; this may be a read error. This chain links TRBV19 with TRBJ1-2, with D maybe TRBD1 (5 bases). The CDR3 runs to 17 residues. Deletions cut 4 bases from V and 3 bases from J, with 21 bases between. Germline V gene lookup returns CDR1 LNHDA and CDR2 SQIVND (reference sequence). The CDR3: CASSTVQGLISDYGYTF. CDR3 bases: TGTGCCAGTAGTACCGTTCAGGGTCTCATCTCCGACTATGGCTACACCTTC.

The V gene is TRBV5-1, the J gene TRBJ2-2; no clear D gene. Germline assignment: CDR1 SGHRS and CDR2 YFSETQ. This CDR3 spans 13 amino acids. V lost 4 bases and J lost 5, with 9 bases in between. CDR3 in amino acids: CASSHTVTGELFF. The DNA of the CDR3 is TGCGCCAGCAGCCATACTGTAACCGGGGAGCTGTTTTTT.

V is TRBV20-1 and J is TRBJ2-3; the match to TRBD2 covers 9 bases. The length of the CDR3 is 14 residues. Looked up from germline, CDR1 is DFQATT and CDR2 is SNEGSKA (reference sequence). The V gene end was trimmed by 4 bases and the J gene end by 7 bases; junction bases not matched to a gene: 9. The CDR3 loop reads CSAKCGRALYTQYF. For the CDR3, the DNA is TGCAGTGCTAAGTGCGGGAGGGCCCTTTATACGCAGTATTTT.

The chain employs TRBV12-3 or TRBV12-4 and TRBJ2-3; no definite D call. CDR3 length: 12 amino acids. Trimming removed 0 bases from V and 8 bases from J, with 6 bases in between. CDR3 residues: CASSLARGTQYF. The CDR3 DNA sequence: TGTGCCAGCAGTTTAGCGAGAGGTACGCAGTATTTT.

A remark on this clonotype: The CDR3 carries no conserved terminal phenylalanine or tryptophan, so it likely arises from a read error. The chain carries TRBV10-2 and TRBJ2-7, with 10 nucleotides matching TRBD2. The CDR3 has 15 residues. The germline CDR1 and CDR2 sequences are WSHSY and SAAADI. The V and J ends lost 6 bases and 2 bases, in that order; junction bases with no gene match: 7. The CDR3 region has the DNA TGCGCCAGCAGGGGGACTAGCGTGAGGGCCTACGAGCAGTACCTC. Translation gives CASRGTSVRAYEQYL.

This clonotype has at least ten counts. The chain links TRBV28 to TRBJ1-2, with D tentatively TRBD1 (5 bases). The CDR3 extends over 15 amino acids. V gave up 5 bases and J gave up 1 base, with 14 bases separating them. Germline V lookup: CDR1 MDHEN, CDR2 SYDVKM. CDR3 loop: CASSPHGGGNYGYTF. The CDR3, as DNA: TGTGCCAGCAGTCCCCACGGGGGGGGTAACTATGGCTACACCTTC.

This clonotype was observed at least ten times. The chain joins TRBV25-1 to TRBJ1-4, with 10 positions matching TRBD1. The CDR3 is 18 residues long. Germline V gene lookup returns CDR1 MGHDK and CDR2 SYGVNS. V gave up 7 bases and J gave up 6 bases; unmatched junction bases: 17. CDR3 sequence (DNA): TGTGCCAGCACCCCCGGGACAGGGGAAAACTTGGATGATGAAAAACTGTTTTTT. Its protein is CASTPGTGENLDDEKLFF.

This clonotype was seen ten or more times. This chain links TRBV11-2 with TRBJ1-1; TRBD1 matches 9 bases. The germline V gene encodes CDR1 SGHAT and CDR2 FQNNGV. V trimming: 1 base; J trimming: 5 bases; junction bases outside the gene matches: 11. CDR3 length: 17 residues. CDR3 sequence: CASSLVAGTGLGTEAFF. The CDR3 region has the DNA TGTGCCAGCAGCTTAGTAGCCGGGACAGGGCTTGGTACTGAAGCTTTCTTT. The variable domain in full, completed from reference TRBV11-2 and TRBJ1-1, reads EAGVAQSPRYKIIEKRQSVAFWCNPISGHATLYWYQQILGQGPKLLIQFQNNGVVDDSQLPKDRFSAERLKGVDSTLKIQPAKLEDSAVYLCASSLVAGTGLGTEAFFGQGTRLTVV.

V is TRBV6-2 or TRBV6-3 and J is TRBJ1-5, with 8 nucleotides matching TRBD1. Germline V gives CDR1 MNHEY, CDR2 SVGEGT. The CDR3 has 15 residues. Unmatched junction bases numbered 11, after V lost 10 bases and J lost 3 bases. For the CDR3, the DNA is TGTGCCACACGACCCAAGGACAGGGACAATCAGCCCCAGCATTTT. It translates to CATRPKDRDNQPQHF.

This clonotype was counted at least ten times. The CDR3 spells CASSPNGANVLTF. Written as DNA, the CDR3 is TGTGCCAGCAGTCCCAACGGGGCCAACGTCCTGACTTTC. The V call is TRBV5-8, the J call TRBJ2-6; D remains unclear. The ends were cut back, 5 bases at V and 4 bases at J, with 7 bases in the middle. Per the germline V gene, CDR1 is SGHTS and CDR2 is YDEGEE. This CDR3 has 13 residues. Variable domain in full (rest from reference TRBV5-8 and TRBJ2-6): EAGVTQSPTHLIKTRGQQATLRCSPISGHTSVYWYQQALGLGLQFLLWYDEGEERNRGNFPPRFSGRQFPNYSSELNVNALELEDSALYLCASSPNGANVLTFGAGSRLTVL.

Many counts were recorded for this clonotype. The genes are TRBV28 and TRBJ1-2, with D perhaps matching TRBD1 (6 bases). V lost 5 bases to trimming and J lost 4 bases, with 17 bases between them. CDR1 and CDR2 from the germline V gene are MDHEN and SYDVKM. The CDR3 is made up of 15 amino acids. Written as DNA, the CDR3 is TGTGCCAGCAGTAGCCCCGCGACAGGACGCTATGGCTACACCTTC. Protein sequence: CASSSPATGRYGYTF.